This section outlines one TCR beta chain sequence together with its context. This entry is derived from a study of blood T cell repertoires in COVID-19. Study details: The study drew acute and convalescent COVID-19 samples from the United States, Italy and Spain.

Some clones are missing from TCRdb's copy, which holds only in-frame ones; the method was immunoSEQ multiplex PCR. The sample holds approximately 19,000 clones, 85% to 95% seen once. This CDR3 has 17 residues. Germline V gene data show CDR1 as ENHRY and CDR2 as SYGVKD. The V gene end was trimmed by 0 bases and the J gene end by 6 bases; junction bases not matched to a gene: 8. This clonotype originated in a human donor in a cohort sampled during active COVID-19. V usage is TRBV10-3 and J usage is TRBJ2-3; 11 bases match TRBD2. The sequenced sample consisted of peripheral blood. CDR3 in DNA: TGTGCCATCAGTGAGTCGACGACGGTAGCGGGAGGGGATACGCAGTATTTT. Amino acids: CAISESTTVAGGDTQYF.